A selection of T cell receptor beta chains follows, all from one sample in a study of blood T cell repertoires in COVID-19. Using immunoSEQ multiplex PCR, the repertoire was profiled, and TCRdb retains in-frame clones only, with some absent. The sample has a few hundred thousand clones; about nine tenths are singletons. Specimen: peripheral blood. These receptors all come from a woman in her twenties or thirties with COVID-19, enrolled during active disease. Both conserved end residues are part of each CDR3.

V	CDR3
TRBV9	CASSPGRNTEAFF
TRBV7-9	CASSLRLAASNEQFF
TRBV5-1	CASRVEGAGNTIYF
TRBV11-2	CASSLTPGQGVNTEAFF
TRBV7-7	CASSLNSGAPVETQYF
TRBV2	CASSSSVRGGITTDTQYF
TRBV19	CASSRTRPHTDTQYF
TRBV27	CASSIHPASGRTDTQYF
TRBV15	CATSRGSVNYGYTF
TRBV28	CASRGGTGNQPQHF
TRBV11-2	CASSPNWGRSVRELFF
TRBV7-2	CASSRAPNQPQHF
TRBV7-9	CASSLYGGRGGNEKLFF
TRBV5-1	CASSSLTGVTEAFF
TRBV24-1	CATSEPGTGKGYTF
TRBV6-2/TRBV6-3	CASSYNRQRGNQPQHF
TRBV24-1	CATSSGQLRTDTQYF
TRBV28	CASSLLTGLLF
TRBV5-1	CASSLEGQEDTEAFF
TRBV9	CASSPRMGVSTDTQYF
TRBV21-1	CASSKEATSGKNEQFF
TRBV19	CASSIPSRASYGYTF
TRBV4-1	CASSHHPGQSTDTQYF
TRBV18	CASSSLPDRLNSPLHF
TRBV9	CASSFSGSSYNEQFF
TRBV25-1	CASRDTYTEAFF
TRBV28	CASSFDRQPQETQYF
TRBV27	CATRRAVLYEQYF
TRBV9	CASSATGSGYTF
TRBV19	CASSIDGGTVISGANVLTF
TRBV4-1	CASSQGSDRGPRAEAFF
TRBV11-3	CASSFSGIQETQYF
TRBV7-3	CASSLDRGHNQPQHF
TRBV24-1	CATSDPGQGSGYTF
TRBV7-9	CASSSPGTGELFF
TRBV25-1	CASSLPSGISETQYF
TRBV9	CASSAPGQPYGYTF
TRBV28	CASLSGQETQYF
TRBV2	CASSGGWENIQYF
TRBV28	CASQGPGTGESGVPTDTQYF
TRBV28	CASNNGGWRDIQYF
TRBV15	CATSSQIGDEQYF
TRBV27	CASSPRGLAGLAQETQYF
TRBV4-2	CASSQTIRLAGGYEQYF
TRBV11-2	CASSLYSSGASYNEQFF
TRBV11-3	CASSLASTGLKYF
TRBV4-3	CASSHRDSYEQYF
TRBV19	CASSSQGNRQPQHF
TRBV3-1/TRBV3-2	CASSPGLAGGPDYEQYF
TRBV19	CASSIEESAPQTDF
TRBV28	CASSLSGTGGSYEQYF
TRBV28	CASSFPAQPQGGYTF